Given below is one T cell receptor beta chain in context. As yet, its antigen is unknown. Germline-derived CDR1 and CDR2 are MNHEY and SMNVEV (reference sequence). The V gene end was trimmed by 6 bases and the J gene end by 7 bases; junction bases not matched to a gene: 8. This CDR3 comprises 16 residues. This sample is drawn from a study of glioma-infiltrating T cells after dendritic cell vaccination. Regarding the study as a whole: No direct clonality-survival link was found; a diverse polyclonal response may matter.

Up to about 2 ug genomic DNA was used for TCRB CDR3 amplification. Amplification used 60 V beta primers and 13 J beta primers. Produced via immunoSEQ multiplex PCR; TCRdb's table is partial and in-frame only. Here the sample spans approximately 93,000 clones, 75% to 90% being singletons. Noted time point: after dendritic cell vaccination, including at tumor progression/relapse. The specimen comprised blood, sampled after dendritic cell vaccination. This chain connects TRBV27 to TRBJ2-1; TRBD2 matches at 14 bases. This TCR was sampled from a human donor with glioblastoma. CDR3 DNA: TGTGCCAGCAGGCTCGCCGGGACTAGCGGGGGAAATGAGCAGTTCTTC. It yields the protein CASRLAGTSGGNEQFF.